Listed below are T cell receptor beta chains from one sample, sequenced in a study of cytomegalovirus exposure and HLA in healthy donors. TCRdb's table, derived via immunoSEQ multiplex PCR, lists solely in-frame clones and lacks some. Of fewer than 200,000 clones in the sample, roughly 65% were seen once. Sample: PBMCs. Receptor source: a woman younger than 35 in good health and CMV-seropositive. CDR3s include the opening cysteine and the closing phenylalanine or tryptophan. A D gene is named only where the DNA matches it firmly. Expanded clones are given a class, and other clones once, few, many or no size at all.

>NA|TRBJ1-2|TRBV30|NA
TGTGCCTGGAGTGTAGGTGACAGGTACCTCTATGGCTACACCTTC
CAWSVGDRYLYGYTF
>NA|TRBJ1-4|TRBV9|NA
TGTGCCAGCAGCGTAGGCGGGGCGCCGAATGAAAAACTGTTTTTT
CASSVGGAPNEKLFF
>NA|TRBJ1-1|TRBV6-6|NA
TGTGCCAGCAGCTACCCGAAGGGGGTCACTGAAGCTTTCTTT
CASSYPKGVTEAFF
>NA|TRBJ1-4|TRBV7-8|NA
TGTGCCAGCAGCTTTTACAGGGTACCAACTAATGAAAAACTGTTTTTT
CASSFYRVPTNEKLFF
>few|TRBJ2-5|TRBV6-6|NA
TGTGCCAGCAGTTACACAGGGAGACAAGAGACCCAGTACTTC
CASSYTGRQETQYF
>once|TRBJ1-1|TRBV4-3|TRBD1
TGCGCCAGCAGCCACACCCCTGGACAGGTACGAAGGGATCCGAACACTGAAGCTTTCTTT
CASSHTPGQVRRDPNTEAFF
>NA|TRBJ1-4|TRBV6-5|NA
TGTGCCAGCAGTTACACAACAGGAGGGCCGGAGGAAAAACTGTTTTTT
CASSYTTGGPEEKLFF
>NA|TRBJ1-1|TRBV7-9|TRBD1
TGTGCCAGCAGCTTAAGGGGGGGACAGGGGCAACGAGCTTTCTTT
CASSLRGGQGQRAFF
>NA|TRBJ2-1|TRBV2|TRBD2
TGTGCCAGCAGTGAAGGAGGACTAGACTACAATGAGCAGTTCTTC
CASSEGGLDYNEQFF
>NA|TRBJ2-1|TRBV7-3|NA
TGTGCCAGCAGTTATAATGGGGCTCCGCAGGGTGAGCAGTTCTTC
CASSYNGAPQGEQFF
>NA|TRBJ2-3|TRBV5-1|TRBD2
TGCGCCAGCAGGTTCCTAGCGGGGACCACAGATACGCAGTATTTT
CASRFLAGTTDTQYF
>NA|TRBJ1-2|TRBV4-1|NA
TGCGCCAGCAGCCAAGAACAGTCGGGGGGCTCTTATGGCTACACCTTC
CASSQEQSGGSYGYTF
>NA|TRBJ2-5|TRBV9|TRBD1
TGTGCCAGCACGTCGGCAGGGACAGTGGGAGAGACCCAGTACTTC
CASTSAGTVGETQYF
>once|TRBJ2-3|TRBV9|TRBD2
TGTGCCAGCAGCGTAGACGGCGGGGGGGCCCCAGATACGCAGTATTTT
CASSVDGGGAPDTQYF
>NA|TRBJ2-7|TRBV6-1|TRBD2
TGTGCCAGCAGTGAGGGACTAGCAAGACGGGAGCAGTACTTC
CASSEGLARREQYF
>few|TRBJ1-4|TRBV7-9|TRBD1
TGTGCCAGCAGTTTACCGGGACAGGGGCCCGCTAATGAAAAACTGTTTTTT
CASSLPGQGPANEKLFF
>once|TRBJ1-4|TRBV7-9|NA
TGTGCCAGCAGAAGACAGTCGGGTGCTAATGAAAAACTGTTTTTT
CASRRQSGANEKLFF
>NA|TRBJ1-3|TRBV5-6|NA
TGTGCCAGCAGCTTGACAGTGTACTTCTCTGGAAACACCATATATTTT
CASSLTVYFSGNTIYF
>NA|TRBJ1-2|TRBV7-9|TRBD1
TGTGCCAGCAGCCAGATGCTACAGGGGGCAAAAGGCTACACCTTC
CASSQMLQGAKGYTF
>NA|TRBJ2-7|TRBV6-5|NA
TGTGCCAGCAGTGAATCCCGGGTTGGGCAGTACTTC
CASSESRVGQYF
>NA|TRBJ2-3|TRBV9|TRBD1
TGTGCCAGCAGCGCGACAGGGGGGACCACAGATACGCAGTATTTT
CASSATGGTTDTQYF
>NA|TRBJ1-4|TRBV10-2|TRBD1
TGCGCCAGCAGCCGACAGGGGCAGGATGAAAAACTGTTTTTT
CASSRQGQDEKLFF
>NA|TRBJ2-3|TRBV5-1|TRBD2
TGCGCCAGCAGCTCCCCTAGCGGGAGGGCAACAGATACGCAGTATTTT
CASSSPSGRATDTQYF
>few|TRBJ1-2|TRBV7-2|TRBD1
TGTGCCAGCAGCTTAGGGGCAGGGGGCCCCTATGGCTACACCTTC
CASSLGAGGPYGYTF
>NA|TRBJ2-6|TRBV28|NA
TGTGCCAGCGGATCGGGTATCTCTGGGGCCAACGTCCTGACTTTC
CASGSGISGANVLTF
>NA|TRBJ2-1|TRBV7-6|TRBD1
TGTGCCAGCAGCCCCTTATATGGGGGACAGAGCTCCTACAATGAGCAGTTCTTC
CASSPLYGGQSSYNEQFF